The sequence of this T cell receptor (beta chain) was determined in a study of shared clonotypes between healthy human individuals. The repertoire was sequenced with immunoSEQ multiplex PCR; TCRdb's copy has only in-frame clones and lacks some. The sample has approximately 2.5 million clones; approximately 90% are singletons. The sequencing sample was made of naive CD4+ T cells sorted from blood. Subset indicated: CD45RA+ positively selected. This clonotype was sampled from a man aged 18-30 years in good health.

The CDR3 DNA sequence: TGCAGCGTTGCGGTGACAGCCTCTGGAAACACCATATATTTT. Amino acid sequence: CSVAVTASGNTIYF. The chain carries TRBV29-1 and TRBJ1-3, with D perhaps TRBD1 (5 bases). Per the germline V gene, CDR1 is SQVTM and CDR2 is ANQGSEA. CDR3 length: 14 residues. The V end lost 4 bases, the J end lost 0 bases, and 10 bases lay between the germline ends.